This T cell receptor (beta chain) was retrieved from a study of spatial heterogeneity in lung cancer. Time point defined: sample taken at primary tumor resection. This clonotype was detected many times. Its antigen is unknown. TCRdb ran MiXCR on the 5' RACE reads and lists one entry per CDR3 protein. This table has about 27,000 distinct CDR3 sequences, 7.1% appearing once. Per the germline V gene, CDR1 is MGHRA and CDR2 is YSYEKL. V lost 0 bases to trimming and J lost 6 bases; unmatched junction nucleotides: 10. The CDR3 is 17 residues long. Study results and limitations: The counts of expanded TCRs, ubiquitous and regional, tracked ubiquitous and regional nonsynonymous mutations, respectively. How many expanded intratumoral alpha and beta TCRs were present tracked the tumor mutation count, which was a count of nonsynonymous mutations.

The chain has TRBV4-1 and TRBJ2-2, with 7 nucleotides matching TRBD1. The source of this sequence is a male donor with early-stage non-small cell lung cancer. The sequences come from lung tumor tissue, collected at surgery. The CDR3 is CASSQDNRGDVPGELFF. DNA of the CDR3: TGCGCCAGCAGCCAAGATAACAGGGGCGATGTCCCCGGGGAGCTGTTTTTT.